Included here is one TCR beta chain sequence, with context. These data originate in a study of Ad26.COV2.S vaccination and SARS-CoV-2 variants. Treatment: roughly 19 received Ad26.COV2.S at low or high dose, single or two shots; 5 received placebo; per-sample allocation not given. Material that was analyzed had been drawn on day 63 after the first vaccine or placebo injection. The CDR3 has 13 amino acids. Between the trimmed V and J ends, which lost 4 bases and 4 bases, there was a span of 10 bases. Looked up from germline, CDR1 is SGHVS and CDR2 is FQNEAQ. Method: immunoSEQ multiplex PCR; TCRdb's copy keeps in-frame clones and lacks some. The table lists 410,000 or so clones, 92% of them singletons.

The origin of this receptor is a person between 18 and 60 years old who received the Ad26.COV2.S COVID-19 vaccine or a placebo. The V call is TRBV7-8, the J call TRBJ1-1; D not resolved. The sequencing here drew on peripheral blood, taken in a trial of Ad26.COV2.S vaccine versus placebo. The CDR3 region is CASSWSTRTEAFF. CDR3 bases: TGTGCCAGCAGCTGGTCGACACGCACTGAAGCTTTCTTT. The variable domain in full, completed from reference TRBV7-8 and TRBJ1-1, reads GAGVSQSPRYKVAKRGQDVALRCDPISGHVSLFWYQQALGQGPEFLTYFQNEAQLDKSGLPSDRFFAERPEGSVSTLKIQRTQQEDSAVYLCASSWSTRTEAFFGQGTRLTVV.